These 18 T cell receptor beta chains share one sample of origin, sequenced in a study of blood T cell repertoires in COVID-19. Clones were sequenced by immunoSEQ multiplex PCR, and TCRdb holds only the in-frame ones, with some missing. In the table there are a few hundred thousand clones, around 84% of which are singletons. The specimen was peripheral blood. The receptors derive from a man in his 60s with acute or convalescent COVID-19.

The genes are TRBV7-8 and TRBJ2-7; possibly TRBD2 for D (6 bases). Per germline, CDR1 SGHVS and CDR2 FQNEAQ. The CDR3 has 14 amino acids. V lost 5 bases and J lost 3, with 14 bases in between. The CDR3, as DNA: TGTGCCAGCAGCCCCACGGGACTGGGCTACGAGCAGTACTTC. Amino acids: CASSPTGLGYEQYF.

This chain connects TRBV5-5 to TRBJ2-3, with 11 bases fitting TRBD1. Trimming removed 4 bases from V and 0 bases from J; junction bases left unmatched: 10. Germline lookup yields CDR1 SGHKS and CDR2 YYEKEE (reference sequence). There are 18 residues in the CDR3. For the CDR3, the DNA is TGTGCCAGCAGCCCGGGACAGGGGGAAACTAGGAGCACAGATACGCAGTATTTT. Translating gives CASSPGQGETRSTDTQYF.

The rearrangement uses TRBV4-2 and TRBJ2-7; perhaps TRBD1 as D (5 bases). Deletions cut 4 bases from V and 5 bases from J, with 15 bases between. The CDR3 consists of 14 residues. Germline V gene data show CDR1 as LGHNA and CDR2 as YNFKEQ. CDR3 sequence: CASSPRVPINEQYF. The CDR3, as DNA: TGTGCCAGCAGCCCCAGGGTCCCAATCAACGAGCAGTACTTC.

The CDR3 spells CASSLAGNQPQHF. CDR3 nucleotide sequence: TGTGCCAGCAGCTTGGCGGGCAATCAGCCCCAGCATTTT. This chain links TRBV5-5 with TRBJ1-5; D is uncertain. CDR1 SGHKS and CDR2 YYEKEE come from the germline V gene (reference sequence). Trimming took 0 bases from V and 2 from J, leaving 3 bases between them. The CDR3 spans 13 residues.

The rearrangement joins TRBV18 to TRBJ2-2; D uncertain. The CDR3 sequence is 14 residues long. The V gene's germline CDR1 is KGHSH and CDR2 LQKENI. The V end lost 2 bases, the J end lost 7 bases, and 11 bases lay between the germline ends. The CDR3 DNA reads as TGTGCCAGCTCACCATACGACAAGGTCGGGGAGCTGTTTTTT. Its protein product is CASSPYDKVGELFF.

V and J are TRBV19 and TRBJ1-3; tentative D call: TRBD1 (5 bases). This CDR3 region has 14 residues. The germline CDR1 and CDR2 sequences are LNHDA and SQIVND (reference sequence). Trimming pared 5 bases from V and 8 bases from J, leaving 16 bases between. The DNA for the CDR3 is TGTGCCAGTAGTCCTCGGGACTCGGGACACACCATATATTTT. Amino acid sequence: CASSPRDSGHTIYF.

J is TRBJ1-6 and V is TRBV5-6; TRBD1 matches at 7 bases. CDR1 and CDR2 from the germline V gene are SGHDT and YYEEEE. This CDR3 is 15 amino acids long. V trimming: 4 bases; J trimming: 9 bases; junction bases outside the gene matches: 10. The CDR3, as DNA: TGTGCCAGCAGCCACCCGACAGGGCCGGGTTCACCCCTCCACTTT. Translating it yields CASSHPTGPGSPLHF. Drawing the rest from reference TRBV5-6 and TRBJ1-6, the complete variable domain is DAGVTQSPTHLIKTRGQQVTLRCSPKSGHDTVSWYQQALGQGPQFIFQYYEEEERQRGNFPDRFSGHQFPNYSSELNVNALLLGDSALYLCASSHPTGPGSPLHFGNGTRLTVT.

The chain combines TRBV5-1 with TRBJ2-1; possibly TRBD2 for D (6 bases). Looked up from germline, CDR1 is SGHRS and CDR2 is YFSETQ. The CDR3 runs to 15 residues. V lost 3 bases to trimming and J lost 0 bases, with 10 bases between them. The DNA for the CDR3 is TGCGCCAGCAGCTCGGGACTTCTCTCCTACAATGAGCAGTTCTTC. This gives the protein CASSSGLLSYNEQFF.

The chain has TRBV6-2 or TRBV6-3 and TRBJ2-5; 15 positions match TRBD2. J was trimmed by 2 bases and V by 4 bases; bases with no gene match: 2. Germline V gene lookup returns CDR1 MNHEY and CDR2 SVGEGT. The CDR3 consists of 16 residues. CDR3 DNA sequence: TGTGCCAGCAGTTTCGGACTAGCGGGGGGGCAAGAGACCCAGTACTTC. Its translation is CASSFGLAGGQETQYF.

This rearrangement joins TRBV6-5 to TRBJ1-6; possible D gene TRBD1, 5 bases. This CDR3 has 15 residues. From germline, CDR1 is MNHEY and CDR2 SVGAGI. Trimming took 6 bases from V and 8 from J, leaving 17 bases between them. The CDR3 bases are TGTGCCAGCAGACCTCCGTACGGGGGAGATTCACCCCTCCACTTT. This gives the protein CASRPPYGGDSPLHF.

This clone was detected a few times. The genes are TRBV4-1 and TRBJ1-1; D gene uncertain. The ends were cut back, 2 bases at V and 5 bases at J, with 12 bases in the middle. The germline gives CDR1 MGHRA, CDR2 YSYEKL. The CDR3 is made up of 14 amino acids. The CDR3 region is CASSQTPGWTEAFF. The CDR3 DNA sequence: TGCGCCAGCAGCCAAACCCCGGGGTGGACTGAAGCTTTCTTT.

The CDR3 DNA reads TGTGCCAGTAGTCCAGGACTCGGGGGTGAAGCTTTCTTT. Its translation: CASSPGLGGEAFF. The chain couples TRBV19 to TRBJ1-1; D perhaps matches TRBD1 (5 bases). Per germline, CDR1 LNHDA and CDR2 SQIVND (reference sequence). Trimming removed 5 bases at V and 7 bases at J, with 14 bases between. The CDR3 length is 13 residues. The whole variable domain, remainder taken from reference TRBV19 and TRBJ1-1, is DGGITQSPKYLFRKEGQNVTLSCEQNLNHDAMYWYRQDPGQGLRLIYYSQIVNDFQKGDIAEGYSVSREKKESFPLTVTSAQKNPTAFYLCASSPGLGGEAFFGQGTRLTVV.

A note on this clone: In the same sample, other DNA sequences code for this CDR3. The V gene is TRBV3-1 (or the pseudogene TRBV3-2), the J gene TRBJ2-5; a possible D gene is TRBD2 (5 bases). V lost 1 base, J lost 5 bases, and 5 bases lay in between. The V gene's germline CDR1 is LGHDT and CDR2 YNNKEL (reference sequence). The CDR3 extends over 12 amino acids. Written as DNA, the CDR3 is TGTGCCAGCAGCCAAGGGAGGGAGACCCAGTACTTC. It encodes CASSQGRETQYF.

This rearrangement joins TRBV6-4 to TRBJ1-5, with D tentatively TRBD1 (6 bases). Germline V gives CDR1 MRHNA, CDR2 SNTAGT. Trimming left V 0 bases short and J 5 bases short, with 14 bases between. The CDR3 is 16 amino acids. CDR3 in DNA: TGTGCCAGCAGTGACTCGGGGGCGGGGGGGGATCAGCCCCAGCATTTT. Translated, it gives CASSDSGAGGDQPQHF.

The genes are TRBV6-5 and TRBJ1-4; the match to TRBD1 covers 7 bases. CDR1 MNHEY and CDR2 SVGAGI come from the germline V gene. The trim removed 7 bases at V and 8 bases at J, leaving 10 bases unmatched. This CDR3 contains 14 residues. The CDR3 loop is CASIANRGREKLFF. The CDR3 DNA reads TGTGCCAGCATCGCTAACAGGGGTAGGGAAAAACTGTTTTTT.

The rearrangement joins TRBV7-2 to TRBJ2-2, with D perhaps TRBD2 (6 bases). CDR1 is SGHTA and CDR2 is FQGNSA in the germline V gene. V lost 5 bases to trimming and J lost 5 bases, with 9 bases between them. The CDR3 length is 13 residues. This CDR3 reads CASSPRGTGELFF. The CDR3 DNA follows: TGTGCCAGCAGCCCCCGGGGGACCGGGGAGCTGTTTTTT.

This clone turned up a few times. This sequence joins TRBV7-9 and TRBJ2-1; TRBD2 aligns across 13 bases. The length of the CDR3 is 16 residues. Unmatched junction bases numbered 1, after V lost 5 bases and J lost 0 bases. The germline gives CDR1 SEHNR, CDR2 FQNEAQ (reference sequence). The CDR3: CASSRTSGGSYNEQFF. Here the CDR3 DNA reads TGTGCCAGCAGCAGGACTAGCGGGGGCTCCTACAATGAGCAGTTCTTC.

The chain carries TRBV7-9 and TRBJ1-3; D is ambiguous. In germline, CDR1 is SEHNR, CDR2 FQNEAQ (reference sequence). Trimming cost V 0 bases and J 0 bases, with 6 bases left between them. This CDR3 comprises 15 residues. The CDR3: CASSLAAVSGNTIYF. Written as DNA, the CDR3 is TGTGCCAGCAGCTTAGCGGCCGTCTCTGGAAACACCATATATTTT.